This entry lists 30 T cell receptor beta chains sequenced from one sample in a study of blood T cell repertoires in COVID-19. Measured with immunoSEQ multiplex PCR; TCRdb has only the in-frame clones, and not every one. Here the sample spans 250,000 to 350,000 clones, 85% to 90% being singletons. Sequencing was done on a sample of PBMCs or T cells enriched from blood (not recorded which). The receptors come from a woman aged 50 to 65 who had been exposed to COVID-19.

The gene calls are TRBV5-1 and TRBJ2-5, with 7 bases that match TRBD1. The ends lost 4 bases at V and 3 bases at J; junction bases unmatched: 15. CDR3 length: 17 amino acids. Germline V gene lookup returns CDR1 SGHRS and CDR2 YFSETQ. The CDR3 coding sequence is TGCGCCAGCAGCCCCTACAACGACAGGGTGAATAAAGAGACCCAGTACTTC. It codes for CASSPYNDRVNKETQYF.

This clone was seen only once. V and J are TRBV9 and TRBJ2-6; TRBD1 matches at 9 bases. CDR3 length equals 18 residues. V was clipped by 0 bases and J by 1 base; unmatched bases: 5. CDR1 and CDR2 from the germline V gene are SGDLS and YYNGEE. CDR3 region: CASSVESGTGSGANVLTF. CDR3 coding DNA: TGTGCCAGCAGCGTAGAATCCGGGACAGGGTCTGGGGCCAACGTCCTGACTTTC.

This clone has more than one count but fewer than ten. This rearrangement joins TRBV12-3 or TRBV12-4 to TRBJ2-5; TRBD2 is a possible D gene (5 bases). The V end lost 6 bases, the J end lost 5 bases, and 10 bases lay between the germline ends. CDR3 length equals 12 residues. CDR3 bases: TGTGCCAGCAGCCCCACGGGGGAGACCCAGTACTTC. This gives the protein CASSPTGETQYF.

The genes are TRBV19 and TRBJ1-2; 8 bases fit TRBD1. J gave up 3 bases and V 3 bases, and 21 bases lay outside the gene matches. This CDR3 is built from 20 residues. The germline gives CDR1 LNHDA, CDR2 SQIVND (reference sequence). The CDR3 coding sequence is TGTGCCAGTAGTATTGGCCCATTTACGGCAGGGGGCATATCGGACTATGGCTACACCTTC. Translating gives CASSIGPFTAGGISDYGYTF.

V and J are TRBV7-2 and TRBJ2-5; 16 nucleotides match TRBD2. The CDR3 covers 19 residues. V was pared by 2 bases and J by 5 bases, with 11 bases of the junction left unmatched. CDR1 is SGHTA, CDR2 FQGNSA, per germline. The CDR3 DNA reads TGTGCCAGCAGCTTAAAACCCGGGACTAGCGGGGGGGCTAGGGAGACCCAGTACTTC. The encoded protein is CASSLKPGTSGGARETQYF.

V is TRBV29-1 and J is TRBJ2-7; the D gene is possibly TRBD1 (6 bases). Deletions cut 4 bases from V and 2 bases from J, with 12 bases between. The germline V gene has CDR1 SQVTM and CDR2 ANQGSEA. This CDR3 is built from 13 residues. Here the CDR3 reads CSVVRTDTYEQYF. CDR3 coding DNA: TGCAGCGTTGTTAGGACAGACACCTACGAGCAGTACTTC.

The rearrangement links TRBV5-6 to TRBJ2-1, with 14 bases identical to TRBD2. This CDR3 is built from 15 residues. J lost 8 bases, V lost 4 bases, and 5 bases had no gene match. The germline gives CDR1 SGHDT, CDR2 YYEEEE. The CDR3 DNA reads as TGTGCCAGCAGCCAGACTAGCGGGGGGGCGTATGAGCAGTTCTTC. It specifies CASSQTSGGAYEQFF.

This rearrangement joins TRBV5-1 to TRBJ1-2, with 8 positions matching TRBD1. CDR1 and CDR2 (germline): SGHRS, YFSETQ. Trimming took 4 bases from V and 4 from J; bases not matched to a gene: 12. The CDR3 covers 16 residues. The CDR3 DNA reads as TGCGCCAGCAGCCAGGGGGAAGGACAGGGACTCTATGGCTACACCTTC. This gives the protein CASSQGEGQGLYGYTF.

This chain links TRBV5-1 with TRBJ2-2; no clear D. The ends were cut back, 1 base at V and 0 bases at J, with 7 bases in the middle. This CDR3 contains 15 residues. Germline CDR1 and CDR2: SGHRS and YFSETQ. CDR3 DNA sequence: TGCGCCAGCAGCTTGACTCCGGCGAACACCGGGGAGCTGTTTTTT. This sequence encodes CASSLTPANTGELFF.

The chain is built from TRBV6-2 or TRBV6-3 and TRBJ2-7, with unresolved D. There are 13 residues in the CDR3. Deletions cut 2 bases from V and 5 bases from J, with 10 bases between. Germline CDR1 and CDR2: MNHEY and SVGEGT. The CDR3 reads CASSYPRVDEQYF. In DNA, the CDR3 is TGTGCCAGCAGTTACCCTCGTGTCGACGAGCAGTACTTC.

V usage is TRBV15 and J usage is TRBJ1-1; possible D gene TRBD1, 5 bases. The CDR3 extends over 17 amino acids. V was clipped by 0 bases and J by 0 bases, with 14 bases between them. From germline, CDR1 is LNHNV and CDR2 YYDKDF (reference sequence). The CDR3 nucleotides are TGTGCCACCAGCAGAGATTTGACAGCGGGAATGAACACTGAAGCTTTCTTT. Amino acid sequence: CATSRDLTAGMNTEAFF.

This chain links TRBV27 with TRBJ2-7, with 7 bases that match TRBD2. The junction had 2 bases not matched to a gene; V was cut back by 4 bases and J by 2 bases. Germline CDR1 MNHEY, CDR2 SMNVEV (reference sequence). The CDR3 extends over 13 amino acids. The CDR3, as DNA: TGTGCCAGCAGTTACGGACTAGCCTACGAGCAGTACTTC. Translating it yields CASSYGLAYEQYF.

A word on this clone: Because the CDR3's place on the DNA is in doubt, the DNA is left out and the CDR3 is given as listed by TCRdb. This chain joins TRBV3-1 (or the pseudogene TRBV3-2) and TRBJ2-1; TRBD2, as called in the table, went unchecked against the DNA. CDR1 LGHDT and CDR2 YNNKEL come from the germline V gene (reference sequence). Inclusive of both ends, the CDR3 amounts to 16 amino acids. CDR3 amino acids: CASSPRSFGAGGEQFF.

CDR3 region: CATKKNEKLFF. DNA of the CDR3: TGTGCCACTAAGAAAAATGAAAAACTGTTTTTT. The chain combines TRBV5-4 with TRBJ1-4; the D is unclear. Looked up from germline, CDR1 is SGHNT and CDR2 is YYREEE (reference sequence). The CDR3 consists of 11 residues. Deletions cut 9 bases from V and 5 bases from J, with 8 bases between.

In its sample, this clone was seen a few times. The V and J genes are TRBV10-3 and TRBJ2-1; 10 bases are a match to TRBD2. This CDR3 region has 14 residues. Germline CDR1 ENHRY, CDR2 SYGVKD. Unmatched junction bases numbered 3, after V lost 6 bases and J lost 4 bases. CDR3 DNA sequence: TGTGCCATCAGATCGACTAGCGGGTACAATGAGCAGTTCTTC. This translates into CAIRSTSGYNEQFF.

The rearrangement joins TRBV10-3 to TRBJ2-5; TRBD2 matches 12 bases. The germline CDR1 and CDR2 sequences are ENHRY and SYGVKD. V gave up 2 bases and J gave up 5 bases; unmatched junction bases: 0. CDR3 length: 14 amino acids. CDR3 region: CAISETSGGETQYF. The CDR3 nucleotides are TGTGCCATCAGTGAGACTAGCGGGGGGGAGACCCAGTACTTC.

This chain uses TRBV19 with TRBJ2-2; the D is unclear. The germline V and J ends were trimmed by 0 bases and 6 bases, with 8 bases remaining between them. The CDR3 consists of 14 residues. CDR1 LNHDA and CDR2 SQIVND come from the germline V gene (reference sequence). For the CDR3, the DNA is TGTGCCAGTAGTATAGATTCCAGCGCCGGGGAGCTGTTTTTT. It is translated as CASSIDSSAGELFF.

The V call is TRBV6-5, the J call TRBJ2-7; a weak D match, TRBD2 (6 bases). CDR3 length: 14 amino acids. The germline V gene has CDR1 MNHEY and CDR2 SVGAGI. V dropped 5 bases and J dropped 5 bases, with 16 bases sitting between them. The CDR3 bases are TGTGCCAGCAGTCCCGGGAGTTTTACCAACGAGCAGTACTTC. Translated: CASSPGSFTNEQYF.

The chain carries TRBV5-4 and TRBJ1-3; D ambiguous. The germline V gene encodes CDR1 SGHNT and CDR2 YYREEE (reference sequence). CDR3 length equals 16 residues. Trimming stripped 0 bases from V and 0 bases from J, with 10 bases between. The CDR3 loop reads CASSLDPSSSGNTIYF. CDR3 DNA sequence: TGTGCCAGCAGCTTGGATCCCTCGAGCTCTGGAAACACCATATATTTT.

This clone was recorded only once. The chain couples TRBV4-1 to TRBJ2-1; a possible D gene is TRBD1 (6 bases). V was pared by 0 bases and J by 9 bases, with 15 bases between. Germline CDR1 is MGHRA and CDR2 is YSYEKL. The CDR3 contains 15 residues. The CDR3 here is CASSQEGRGGSEQFF. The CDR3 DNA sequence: TGCGCCAGCAGCCAAGAGGGGCGAGGGGGTAGTGAGCAGTTCTTC.

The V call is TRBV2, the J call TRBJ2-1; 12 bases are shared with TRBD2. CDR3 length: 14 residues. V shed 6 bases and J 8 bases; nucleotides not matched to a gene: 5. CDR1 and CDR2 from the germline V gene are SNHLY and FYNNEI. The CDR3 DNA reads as TGTGCCAGCAGAGCTAGCGGGGGGGCGCATGAGCAGTTCTTC. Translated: CASRASGGAHEQFF.

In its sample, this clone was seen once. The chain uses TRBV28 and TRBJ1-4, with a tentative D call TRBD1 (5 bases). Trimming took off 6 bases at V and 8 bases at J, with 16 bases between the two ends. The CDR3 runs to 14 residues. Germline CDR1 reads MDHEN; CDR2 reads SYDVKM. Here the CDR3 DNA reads TGTGCCAGCAGCCCCCTAGGGGTAAGGGAAAAACTGTTTTTT. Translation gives CASSPLGVREKLFF.

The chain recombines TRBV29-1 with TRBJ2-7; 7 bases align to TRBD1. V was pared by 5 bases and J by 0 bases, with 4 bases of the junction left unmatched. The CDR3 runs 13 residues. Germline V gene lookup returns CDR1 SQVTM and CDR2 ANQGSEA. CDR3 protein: CSVRAGGSYEQYF. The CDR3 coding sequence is TGCAGCGTTCGGGCAGGGGGCTCCTACGAGCAGTACTTC.

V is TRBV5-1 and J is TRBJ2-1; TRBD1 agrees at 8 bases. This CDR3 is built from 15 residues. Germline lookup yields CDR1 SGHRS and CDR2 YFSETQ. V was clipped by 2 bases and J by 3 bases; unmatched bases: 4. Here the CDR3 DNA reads TGCGCCAGCAGCTTAACAGGGGGTTTCTACAATGAGCAGTTCTTC. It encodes CASSLTGGFYNEQFF. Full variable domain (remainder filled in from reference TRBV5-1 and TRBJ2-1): KAGVTQTPRYLIKTRGQQVTLSCSPISGHRSVSWYQQTPGQGLQFLFEYFSETQRNKGNFPGRFSGRQFSNSRSEMNVSTLELGDSALYLCASSLTGGFYNEQFFGPGTRLTVL.

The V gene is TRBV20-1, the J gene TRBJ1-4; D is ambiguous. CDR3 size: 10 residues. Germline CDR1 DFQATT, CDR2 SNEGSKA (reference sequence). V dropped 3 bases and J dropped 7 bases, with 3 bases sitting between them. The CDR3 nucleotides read TGCAGTGCTAGCTTTGAAAAACTGTTTTTT. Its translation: CSASFEKLFF.

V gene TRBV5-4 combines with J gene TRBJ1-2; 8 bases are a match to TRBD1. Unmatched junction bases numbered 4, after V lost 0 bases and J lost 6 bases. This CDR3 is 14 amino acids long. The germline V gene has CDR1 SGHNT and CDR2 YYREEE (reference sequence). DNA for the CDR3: TGTGCCAGCAGCTTGGAGCAGGGGGCGGATGGCTACACCTTC. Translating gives CASSLEQGADGYTF.

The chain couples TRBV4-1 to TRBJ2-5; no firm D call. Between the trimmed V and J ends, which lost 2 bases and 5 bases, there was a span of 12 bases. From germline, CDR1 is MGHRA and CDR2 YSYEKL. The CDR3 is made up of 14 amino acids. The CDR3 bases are TGCGCCAGCAGCCAAAACATACCCGGGGAGACCCAGTACTTC. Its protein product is CASSQNIPGETQYF.

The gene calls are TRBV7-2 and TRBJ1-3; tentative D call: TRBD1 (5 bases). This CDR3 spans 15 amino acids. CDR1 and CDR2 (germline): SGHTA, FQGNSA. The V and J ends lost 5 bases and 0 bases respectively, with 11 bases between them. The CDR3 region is CASSQQVSSGNTIYF. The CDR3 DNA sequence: TGTGCCAGCAGCCAACAGGTTAGCTCTGGAAACACCATATATTTT. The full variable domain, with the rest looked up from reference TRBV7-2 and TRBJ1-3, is GAGVSQSPSNKVTEKGKDVELRCDPISGHTALYWYRQSLGQGLEFLIYFQGNSAPDKSGLPSDRFSAERTGGSVSTLTIQRTQQEDSAVYLCASSQQVSSGNTIYFGEGSWLTVV.

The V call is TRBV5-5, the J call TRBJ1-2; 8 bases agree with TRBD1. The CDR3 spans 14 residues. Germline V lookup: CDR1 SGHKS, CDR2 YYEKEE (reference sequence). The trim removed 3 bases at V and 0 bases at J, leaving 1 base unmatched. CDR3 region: CASSSTGANYGYTF. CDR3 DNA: TGTGCCAGCAGCTCGACAGGGGCTAACTATGGCTACACCTTC.

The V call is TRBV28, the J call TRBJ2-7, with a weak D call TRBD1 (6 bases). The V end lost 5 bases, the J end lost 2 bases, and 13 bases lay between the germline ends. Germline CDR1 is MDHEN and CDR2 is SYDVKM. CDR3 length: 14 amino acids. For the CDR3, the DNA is TGTGCCAGCAGTCGTCCCAGGGGACCCTACGAGCAGTACTTC. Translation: CASSRPRGPYEQYF. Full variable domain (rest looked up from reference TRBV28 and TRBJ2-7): DVKVTQSSRYLVKRTGEKVFLECVQDMDHENMFWYRQDPGLGLRLIYFSYDVKMKEKGDIPEGYSVSREKKERFSLILESASTNQTSMYLCASSRPRGPYEQYFGPGTRLTVT.